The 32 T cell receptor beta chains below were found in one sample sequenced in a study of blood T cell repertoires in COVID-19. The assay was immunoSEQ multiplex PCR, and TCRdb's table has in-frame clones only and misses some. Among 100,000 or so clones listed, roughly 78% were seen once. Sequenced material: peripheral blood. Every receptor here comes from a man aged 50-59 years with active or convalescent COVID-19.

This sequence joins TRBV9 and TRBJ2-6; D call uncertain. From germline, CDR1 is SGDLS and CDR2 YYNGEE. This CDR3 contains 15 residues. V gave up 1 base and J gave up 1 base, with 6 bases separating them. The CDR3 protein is CASSVPESGANVLTF. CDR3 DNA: TGTGCCAGCAGCGTACCGGAGTCTGGGGCCAACGTCCTGACTTTC. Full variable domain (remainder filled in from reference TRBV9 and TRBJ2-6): DSGVTQTPKHLITATGQRVTLRCSPRSGDLSVYWYQQSLDQGLQFLIQYYNGEERAKGNILERFSAQQFPDLHSELNLSSLELGDSALYFCASSVPESGANVLTFGAGSRLTVL.

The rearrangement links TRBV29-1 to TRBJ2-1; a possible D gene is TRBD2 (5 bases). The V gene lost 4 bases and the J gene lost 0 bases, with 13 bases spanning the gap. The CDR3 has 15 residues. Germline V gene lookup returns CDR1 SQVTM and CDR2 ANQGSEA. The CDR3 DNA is TGCAGCGTTGGATTCGGGGTAAGCTCCTACAATGAGCAGTTCTTC. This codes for CSVGFGVSSYNEQFF.

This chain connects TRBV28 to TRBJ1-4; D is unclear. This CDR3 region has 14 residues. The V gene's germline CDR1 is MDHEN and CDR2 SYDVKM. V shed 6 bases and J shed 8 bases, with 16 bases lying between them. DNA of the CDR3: TGTGCCAGCAGCAAACAGAGGGCTGGAGAAAAACTGTTTTTT. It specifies CASSKQRAGEKLFF.

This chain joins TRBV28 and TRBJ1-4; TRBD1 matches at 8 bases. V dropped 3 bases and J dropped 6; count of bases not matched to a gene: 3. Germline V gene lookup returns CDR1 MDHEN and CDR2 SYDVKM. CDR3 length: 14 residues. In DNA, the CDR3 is TGTGCCAGCAGTTTGACAGGGGTAGATGAAAAACTGTTTTTT. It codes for CASSLTGVDEKLFF.

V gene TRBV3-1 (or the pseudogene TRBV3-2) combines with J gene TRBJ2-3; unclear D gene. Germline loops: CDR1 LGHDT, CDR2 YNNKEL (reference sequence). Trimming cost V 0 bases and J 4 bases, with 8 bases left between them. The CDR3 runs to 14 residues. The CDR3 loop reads CASSQDQAPDTQYF. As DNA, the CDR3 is TGTGCCAGCAGCCAAGATCAGGCCCCAGATACGCAGTATTTT.

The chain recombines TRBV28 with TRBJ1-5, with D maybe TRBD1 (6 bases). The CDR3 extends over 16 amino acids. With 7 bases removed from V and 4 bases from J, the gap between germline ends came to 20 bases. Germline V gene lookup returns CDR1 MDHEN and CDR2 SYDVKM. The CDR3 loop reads CASTLPGGNGNQPQHF. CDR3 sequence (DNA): TGTGCCAGCACCCTCCCGGGGGGCAATGGTAATCAGCCCCAGCATTTT.

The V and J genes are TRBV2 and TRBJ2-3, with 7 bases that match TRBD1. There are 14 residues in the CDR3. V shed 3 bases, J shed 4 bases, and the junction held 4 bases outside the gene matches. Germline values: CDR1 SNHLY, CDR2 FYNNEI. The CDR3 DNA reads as TGTGCCAGCAGTGACAGAACAGGGGCAGATACGCAGTATTTT. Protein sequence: CASSDRTGADTQYF.

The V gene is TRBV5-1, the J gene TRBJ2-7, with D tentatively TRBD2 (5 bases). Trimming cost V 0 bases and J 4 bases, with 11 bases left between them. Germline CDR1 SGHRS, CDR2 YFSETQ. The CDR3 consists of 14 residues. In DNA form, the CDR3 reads TGCGCCAGCAGCTTGGAGGTGGGGAGATACGAGCAGTACTTC. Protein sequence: CASSLEVGRYEQYF.

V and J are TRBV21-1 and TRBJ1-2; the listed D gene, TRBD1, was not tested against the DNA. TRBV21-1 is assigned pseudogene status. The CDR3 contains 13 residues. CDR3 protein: CASSNGQIYGYTF. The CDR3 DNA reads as TGTGCCAGCAGCAACGGACAGATTTATGGCTACACCTTC.

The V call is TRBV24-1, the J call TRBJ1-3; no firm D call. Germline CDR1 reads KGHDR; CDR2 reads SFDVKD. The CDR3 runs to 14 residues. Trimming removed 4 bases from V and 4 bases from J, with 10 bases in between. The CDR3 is CATSDPVEGNTIYF. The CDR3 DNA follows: TGTGCCACCAGTGACCCCGTCGAGGGAAACACCATATATTTT.

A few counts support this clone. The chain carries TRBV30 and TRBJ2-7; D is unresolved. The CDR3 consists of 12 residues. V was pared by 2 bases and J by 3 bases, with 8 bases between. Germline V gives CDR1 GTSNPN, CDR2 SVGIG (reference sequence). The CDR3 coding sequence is TGTGCCTGGAGTATGTCCTACTACGAGCAGTACTTC. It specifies CAWSMSYYEQYF.

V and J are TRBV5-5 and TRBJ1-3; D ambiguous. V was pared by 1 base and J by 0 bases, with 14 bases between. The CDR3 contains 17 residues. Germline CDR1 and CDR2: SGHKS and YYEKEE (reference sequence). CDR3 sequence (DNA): TGTGCCAGCAGCTTGCGGGTAGAGGAGTACTCTGGAAACACCATATATTTT. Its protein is CASSLRVEEYSGNTIYF.

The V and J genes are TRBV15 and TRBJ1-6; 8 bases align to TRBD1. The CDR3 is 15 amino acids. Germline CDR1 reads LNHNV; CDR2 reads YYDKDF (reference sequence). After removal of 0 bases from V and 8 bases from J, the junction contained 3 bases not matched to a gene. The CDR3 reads CATSRDRGPDSPLHF. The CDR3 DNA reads TGTGCCACCAGCAGAGACAGGGGGCCGGATTCACCCCTCCACTTT.

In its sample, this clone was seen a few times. The CDR3 DNA reads as TGTGCCAGTAGCCTCCGGGGACTAGCGGGGTCTCAGGGGCCCTACAATGAGCAGTTCTTC. Translated, it gives CASSLRGLAGSQGPYNEQFF. The chain uses TRBV19 and TRBJ2-1, with 13 bases that match TRBD2. The V and J ends lost 6 bases and 2 bases, in that order; junction bases with no gene match: 16. Germline V gene data show CDR1 as LNHDA and CDR2 as SQIVND (reference sequence). This CDR3 has 20 residues.

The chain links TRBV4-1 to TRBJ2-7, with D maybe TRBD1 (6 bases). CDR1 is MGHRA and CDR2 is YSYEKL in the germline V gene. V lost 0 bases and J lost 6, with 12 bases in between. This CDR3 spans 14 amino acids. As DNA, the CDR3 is TGCGCCAGCAGCCAAGAAATACAGGGCAGCGAGCAGTACTTC. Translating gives CASSQEIQGSEQYF.

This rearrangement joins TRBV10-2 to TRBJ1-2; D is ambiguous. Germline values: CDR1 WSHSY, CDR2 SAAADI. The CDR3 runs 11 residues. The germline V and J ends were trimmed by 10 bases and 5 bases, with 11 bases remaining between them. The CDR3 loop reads CATGDMYGYTF. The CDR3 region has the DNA TGCGCCACCGGCGACATGTATGGCTACACCTTC.

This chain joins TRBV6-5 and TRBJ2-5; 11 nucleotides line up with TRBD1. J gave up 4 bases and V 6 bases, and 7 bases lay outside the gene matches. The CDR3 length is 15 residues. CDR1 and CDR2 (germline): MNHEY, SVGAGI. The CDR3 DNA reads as TGTGCCAGCAGCGGGACAGGGGGAGGGGTAGAGACCCAGTACTTC. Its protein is CASSGTGGGVETQYF.

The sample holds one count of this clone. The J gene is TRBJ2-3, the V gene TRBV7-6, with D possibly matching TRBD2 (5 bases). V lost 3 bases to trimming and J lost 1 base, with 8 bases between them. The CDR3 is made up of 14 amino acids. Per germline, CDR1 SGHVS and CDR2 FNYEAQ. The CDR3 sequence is CASSLGAGTDTQYF. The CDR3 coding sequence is TGTGCCAGCAGCTTGGGAGCTGGCACAGATACGCAGTATTTT.

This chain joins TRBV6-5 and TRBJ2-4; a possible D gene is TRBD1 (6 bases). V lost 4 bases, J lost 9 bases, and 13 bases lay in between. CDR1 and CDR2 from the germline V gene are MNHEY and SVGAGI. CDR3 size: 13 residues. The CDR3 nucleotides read TGTGCCAGCAGTTCCCCGCAGGGGACCATTCAGTACTTC. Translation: CASSSPQGTIQYF.

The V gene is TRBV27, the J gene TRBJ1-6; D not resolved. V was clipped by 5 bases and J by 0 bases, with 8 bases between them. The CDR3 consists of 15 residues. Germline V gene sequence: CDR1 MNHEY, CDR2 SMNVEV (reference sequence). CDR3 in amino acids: CASSLESSYNSPLHF. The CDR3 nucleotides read TGTGCCAGCAGTCTCGAGAGCTCCTATAATTCACCCCTCCACTTT.

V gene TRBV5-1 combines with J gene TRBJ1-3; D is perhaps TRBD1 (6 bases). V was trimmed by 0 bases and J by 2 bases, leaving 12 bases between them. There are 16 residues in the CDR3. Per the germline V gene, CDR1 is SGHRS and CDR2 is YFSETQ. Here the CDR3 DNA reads TGCGCCAGCAGCTTGGCTGGGGGGGCGGCTGGAAACACCATATATTTT. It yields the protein CASSLAGGAAGNTIYF.

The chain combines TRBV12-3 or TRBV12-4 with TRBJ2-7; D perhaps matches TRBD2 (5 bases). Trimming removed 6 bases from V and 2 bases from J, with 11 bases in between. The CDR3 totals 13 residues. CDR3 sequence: CASSPPGTYEQYF. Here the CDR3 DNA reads TGTGCCAGCAGCCCCCCGGGGACCTACGAGCAGTACTTC.

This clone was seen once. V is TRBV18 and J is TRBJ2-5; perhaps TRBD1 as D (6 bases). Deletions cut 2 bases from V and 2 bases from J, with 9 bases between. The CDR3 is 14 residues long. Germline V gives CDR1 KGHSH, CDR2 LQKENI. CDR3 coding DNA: TGTGCCAGCTCACCATGGGGGCTACAAGAGACCCAGTACTTC. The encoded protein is CASSPWGLQETQYF. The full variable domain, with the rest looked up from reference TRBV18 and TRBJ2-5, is NAGVMQNPRHLVRRRGQEARLRCSPMKGHSHVYWYRQLPEEGLKFMVYLQKENIIDESGMPKERFSAEFPKEGPSILRIQQVVRGDSAAYFCASSPWGLQETQYFGPGTRLLVL.

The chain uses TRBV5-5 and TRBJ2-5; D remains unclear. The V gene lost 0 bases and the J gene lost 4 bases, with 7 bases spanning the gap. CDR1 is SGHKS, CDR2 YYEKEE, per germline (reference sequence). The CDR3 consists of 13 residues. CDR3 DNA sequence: TGTGCCAGCAGCTTGGAACAGACAGAGACCCAGTACTTC. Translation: CASSLEQTETQYF.

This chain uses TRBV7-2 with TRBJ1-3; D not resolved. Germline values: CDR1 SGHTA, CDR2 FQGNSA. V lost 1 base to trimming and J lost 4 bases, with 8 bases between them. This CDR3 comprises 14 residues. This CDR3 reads CASSLDGRGNTIYF. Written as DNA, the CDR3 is TGTGCCAGCAGCTTAGATGGGAGGGGAAACACCATATATTTT.

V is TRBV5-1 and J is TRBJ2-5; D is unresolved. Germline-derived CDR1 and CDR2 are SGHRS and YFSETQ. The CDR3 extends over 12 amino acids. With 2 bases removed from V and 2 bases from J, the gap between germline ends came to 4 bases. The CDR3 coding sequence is TGCGCCAGCAGCTTATCACAAGAGACCCAGTACTTC. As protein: CASSLSQETQYF. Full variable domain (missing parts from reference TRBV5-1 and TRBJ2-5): KAGVTQTPRYLIKTRGQQVTLSCSPISGHRSVSWYQQTPGQGLQFLFEYFSETQRNKGNFPGRFSGRQFSNSRSEMNVSTLELGDSALYLCASSLSQETQYFGPGTRLLVL.

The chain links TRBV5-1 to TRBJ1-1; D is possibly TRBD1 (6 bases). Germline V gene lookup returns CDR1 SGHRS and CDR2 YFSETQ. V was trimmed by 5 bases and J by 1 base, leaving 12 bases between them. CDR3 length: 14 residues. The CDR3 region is CASSPGQRNTEAFF. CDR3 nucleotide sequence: TGCGCCAGCAGTCCCGGACAGCGGAACACTGAAGCTTTCTTT.

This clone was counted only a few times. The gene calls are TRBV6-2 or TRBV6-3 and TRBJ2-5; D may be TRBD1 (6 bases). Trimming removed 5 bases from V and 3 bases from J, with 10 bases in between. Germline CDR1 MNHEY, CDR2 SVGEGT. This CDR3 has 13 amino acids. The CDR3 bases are TGTGCCAGCAGTGGACAGCTTAAAGAGACCCAGTACTTC. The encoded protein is CASSGQLKETQYF.

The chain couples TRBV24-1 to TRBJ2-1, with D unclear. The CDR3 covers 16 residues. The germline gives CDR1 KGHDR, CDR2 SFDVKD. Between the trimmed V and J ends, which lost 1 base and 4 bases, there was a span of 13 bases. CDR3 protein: CATSDLYASDYNEQFF. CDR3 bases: TGTGCCACCAGTGATTTATATGCGTCTGATTACAATGAGCAGTTCTTC.

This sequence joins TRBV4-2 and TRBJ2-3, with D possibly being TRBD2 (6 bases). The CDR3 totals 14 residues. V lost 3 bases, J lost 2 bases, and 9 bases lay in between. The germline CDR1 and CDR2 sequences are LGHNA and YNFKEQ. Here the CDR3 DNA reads TGTGCCAGCAGCCAGGGGACTGCCACAGATACGCAGTATTTT. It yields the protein CASSQGTATDTQYF.

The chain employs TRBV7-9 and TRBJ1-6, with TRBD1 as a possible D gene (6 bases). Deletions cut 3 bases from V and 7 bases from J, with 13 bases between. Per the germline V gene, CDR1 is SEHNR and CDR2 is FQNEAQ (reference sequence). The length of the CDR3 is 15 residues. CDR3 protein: CASSLRGLENSPLHF. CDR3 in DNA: TGTGCCAGCAGCTTGAGGGGGTTGGAAAATTCACCCCTCCACTTT.

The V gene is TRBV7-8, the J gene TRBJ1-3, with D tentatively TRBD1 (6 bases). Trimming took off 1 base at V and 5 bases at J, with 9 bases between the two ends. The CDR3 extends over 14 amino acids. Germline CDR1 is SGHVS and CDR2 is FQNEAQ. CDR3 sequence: CASSLDRERNTIYF. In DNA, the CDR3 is TGTGCCAGCAGCTTAGACAGGGAACGAAACACCATATATTTT. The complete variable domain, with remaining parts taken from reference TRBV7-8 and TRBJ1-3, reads GAGVSQSPRYKVAKRGQDVALRCDPISGHVSLFWYQQALGQGPEFLTYFQNEAQLDKSGLPSDRFFAERPEGSVSTLKIQRTQQEDSAVYLCASSLDRERNTIYFGEGSWLTVV.